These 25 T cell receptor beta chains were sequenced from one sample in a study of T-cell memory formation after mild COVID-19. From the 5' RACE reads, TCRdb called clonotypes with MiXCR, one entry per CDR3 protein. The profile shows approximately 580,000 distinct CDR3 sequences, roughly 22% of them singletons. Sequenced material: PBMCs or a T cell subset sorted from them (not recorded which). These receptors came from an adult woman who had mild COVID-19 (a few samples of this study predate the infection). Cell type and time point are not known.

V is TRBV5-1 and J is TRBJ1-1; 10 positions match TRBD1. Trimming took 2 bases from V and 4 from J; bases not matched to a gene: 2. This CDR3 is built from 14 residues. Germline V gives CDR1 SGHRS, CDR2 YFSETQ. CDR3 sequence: CASSFRDRGTEAFF. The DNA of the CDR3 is TGCGCCAGCAGCTTCCGGGACAGGGGCACTGAAGCTTTCTTT.

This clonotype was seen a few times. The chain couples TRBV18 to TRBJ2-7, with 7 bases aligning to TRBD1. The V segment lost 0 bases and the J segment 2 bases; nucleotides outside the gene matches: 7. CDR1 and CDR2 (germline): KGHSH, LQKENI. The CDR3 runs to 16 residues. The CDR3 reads CASSPPGQGVTYEQYF. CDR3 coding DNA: TGTGCCAGCTCACCACCGGGGCAGGGGGTCACCTACGAGCAGTACTTC.

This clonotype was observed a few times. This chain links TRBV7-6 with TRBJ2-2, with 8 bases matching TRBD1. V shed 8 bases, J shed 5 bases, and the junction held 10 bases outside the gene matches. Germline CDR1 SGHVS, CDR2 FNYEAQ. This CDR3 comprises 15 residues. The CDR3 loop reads CASFKAGGFTGELFF. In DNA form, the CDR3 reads TGTGCCAGCTTTAAGGCAGGGGGCTTTACCGGGGAGCTGTTTTTT.

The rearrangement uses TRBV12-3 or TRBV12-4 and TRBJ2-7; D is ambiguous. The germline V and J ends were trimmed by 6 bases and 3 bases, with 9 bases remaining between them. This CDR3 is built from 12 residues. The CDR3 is CASSRVGYEQYF. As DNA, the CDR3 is TGTGCCAGCAGCCGCGTGGGCTACGAGCAGTACTTC.

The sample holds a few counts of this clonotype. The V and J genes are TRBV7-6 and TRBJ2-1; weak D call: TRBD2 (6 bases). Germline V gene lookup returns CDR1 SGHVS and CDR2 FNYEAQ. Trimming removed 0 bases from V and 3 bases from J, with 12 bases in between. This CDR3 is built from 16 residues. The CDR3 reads CASSLAGSGLYNEQFF. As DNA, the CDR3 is TGTGCCAGCAGCTTAGCAGGTAGCGGCCTCTACAATGAGCAGTTCTTC.

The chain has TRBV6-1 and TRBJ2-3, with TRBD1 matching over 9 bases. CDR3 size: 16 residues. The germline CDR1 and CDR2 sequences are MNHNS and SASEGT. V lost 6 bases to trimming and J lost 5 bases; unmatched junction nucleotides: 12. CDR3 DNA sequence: TGTGCCAGCAGAGACATGGGGGGGACAGGGAAAGATACGCAGTATTTT. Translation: CASRDMGGTGKDTQYF.

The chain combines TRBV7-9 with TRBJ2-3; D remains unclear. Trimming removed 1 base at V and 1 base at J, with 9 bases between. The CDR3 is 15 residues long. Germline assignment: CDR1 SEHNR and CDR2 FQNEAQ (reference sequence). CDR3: CASSLGFRGTDTQYF. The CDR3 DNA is TGTGCCAGCAGCTTAGGCTTTCGAGGCACAGATACGCAGTATTTT.

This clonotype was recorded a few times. The CDR3 region has the DNA TGTGCCAGCAACCCGGACAGCAATAATCAGCCCCAGCATTTT. Its protein product is CASNPDSNNQPQHF. The gene calls are TRBV2 and TRBJ1-5; possibly TRBD1 for D (6 bases). The CDR3 is 14 residues long. The germline CDR1 and CDR2 sequences are SNHLY and FYNNEI. Between the trimmed V and J ends, which lost 7 bases and 4 bases, there was a span of 14 bases.

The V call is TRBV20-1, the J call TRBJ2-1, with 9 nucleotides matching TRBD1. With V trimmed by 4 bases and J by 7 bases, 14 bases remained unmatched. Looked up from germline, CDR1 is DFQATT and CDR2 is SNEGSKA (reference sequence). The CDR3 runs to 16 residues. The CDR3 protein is CSATGRPGQGTNEQFF. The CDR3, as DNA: TGCAGTGCTACAGGAAGACCGGGACAGGGCACTAATGAGCAGTTCTTC.

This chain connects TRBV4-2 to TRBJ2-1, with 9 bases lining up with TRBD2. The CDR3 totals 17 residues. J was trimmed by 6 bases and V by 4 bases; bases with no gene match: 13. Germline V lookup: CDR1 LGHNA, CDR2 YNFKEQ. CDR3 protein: CASSRDVGLALPNEQFF. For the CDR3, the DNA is TGTGCCAGCAGCCGGGACGTGGGACTAGCCCTCCCCAATGAGCAGTTCTTC.

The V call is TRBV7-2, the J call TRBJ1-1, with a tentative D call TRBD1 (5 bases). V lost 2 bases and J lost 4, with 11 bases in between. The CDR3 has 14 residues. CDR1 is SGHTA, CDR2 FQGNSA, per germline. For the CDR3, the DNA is TGTGCCAGCAGCTTATCAGGGATAGGCACTGAAGCTTTCTTT. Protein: CASSLSGIGTEAFF.

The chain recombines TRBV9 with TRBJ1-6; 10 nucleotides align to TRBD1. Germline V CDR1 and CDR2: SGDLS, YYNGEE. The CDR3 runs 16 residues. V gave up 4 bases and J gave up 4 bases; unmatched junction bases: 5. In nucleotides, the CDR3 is TGTGCCAGCAGCCATCGGACAGGGGGGTATAATTCACCCCTCCACTTT. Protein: CASSHRTGGYNSPLHF.

CDR3 sequence reads: CASRFADEQYF. CDR3 bases: TGTGCCAGCCGATTTGCAGACGAGCAGTACTTC. The J gene is TRBJ2-7, the V gene TRBV6-5; D ambiguous. The V end was cut by 8 bases, the J end by 5 bases, with 10 bases between. Germline CDR1 is MNHEY and CDR2 is SVGAGI. This CDR3 contains 11 residues.

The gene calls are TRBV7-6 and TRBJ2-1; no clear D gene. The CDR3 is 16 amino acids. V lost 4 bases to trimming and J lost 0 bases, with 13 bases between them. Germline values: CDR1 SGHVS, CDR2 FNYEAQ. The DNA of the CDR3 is TGTGCCAGCAGCTCCCCCCTCCGTAGCTCCTACAATGAGCAGTTCTTC. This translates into CASSSPLRSSYNEQFF. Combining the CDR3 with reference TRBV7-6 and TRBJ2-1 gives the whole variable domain GAGVSQSPRYKVTKRGQDVALRCDPISGHVSLYWYRQALGQGPEFLTYFNYEAQQDKSGLPNDRFSAERPEGSISTLTIQRTEQRDSAMYRCASSSPLRSSYNEQFFGPGTRLTVL.

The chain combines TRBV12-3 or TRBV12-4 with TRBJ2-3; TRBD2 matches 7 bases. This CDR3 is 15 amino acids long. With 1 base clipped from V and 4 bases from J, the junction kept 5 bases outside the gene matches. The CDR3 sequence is CASSLGGSVSDTQYF. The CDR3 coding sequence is TGTGCCAGCAGTTTAGGCGGGAGCGTCTCAGATACGCAGTATTTT.

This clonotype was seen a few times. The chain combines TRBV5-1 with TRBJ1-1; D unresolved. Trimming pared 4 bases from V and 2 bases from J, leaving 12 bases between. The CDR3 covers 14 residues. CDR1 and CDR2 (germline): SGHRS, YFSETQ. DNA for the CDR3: TGCGCCAGCAGCCCGGAGGCAGGCAACACTGAAGCTTTCTTT. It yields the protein CASSPEAGNTEAFF.

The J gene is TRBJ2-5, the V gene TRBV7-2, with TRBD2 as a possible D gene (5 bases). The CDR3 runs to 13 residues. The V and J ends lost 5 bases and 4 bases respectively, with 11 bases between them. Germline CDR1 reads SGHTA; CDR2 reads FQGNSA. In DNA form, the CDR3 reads TGTGCCAGCAGCCGTTACGGGGTAGAGACCCAGTACTTC. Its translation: CASSRYGVETQYF.

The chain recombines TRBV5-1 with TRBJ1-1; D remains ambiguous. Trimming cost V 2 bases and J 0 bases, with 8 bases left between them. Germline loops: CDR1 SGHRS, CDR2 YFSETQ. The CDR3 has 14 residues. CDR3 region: CASSFRSMNTEAFF. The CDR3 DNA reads TGCGCCAGCAGCTTTCGCAGCATGAACACTGAAGCTTTCTTT.

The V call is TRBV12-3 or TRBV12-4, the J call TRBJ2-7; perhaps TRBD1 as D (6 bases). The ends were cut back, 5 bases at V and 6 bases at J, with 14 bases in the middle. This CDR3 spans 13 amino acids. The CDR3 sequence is CASSPYRVGEQYF. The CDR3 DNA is TGTGCCAGCAGTCCATACAGGGTTGGCGAGCAGTACTTC.

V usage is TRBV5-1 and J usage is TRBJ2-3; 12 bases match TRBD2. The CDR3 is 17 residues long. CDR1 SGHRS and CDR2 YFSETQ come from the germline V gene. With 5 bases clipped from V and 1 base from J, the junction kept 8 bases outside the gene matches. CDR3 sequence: CASSLLRTSGGTDTQYF. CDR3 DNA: TGCGCCAGCAGTCTGCTTCGGACTAGCGGGGGCACAGATACGCAGTATTTT. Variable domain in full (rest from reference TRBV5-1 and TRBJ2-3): KAGVTQTPRYLIKTRGQQVTLSCSPISGHRSVSWYQQTPGQGLQFLFEYFSETQRNKGNFPGRFSGRQFSNSRSEMNVSTLELGDSALYLCASSLLRTSGGTDTQYFGPGTRLTVL.

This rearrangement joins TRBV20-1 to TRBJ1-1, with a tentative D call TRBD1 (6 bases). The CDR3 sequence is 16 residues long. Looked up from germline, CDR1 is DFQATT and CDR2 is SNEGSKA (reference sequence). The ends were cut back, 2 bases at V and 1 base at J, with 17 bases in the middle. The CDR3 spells CSARRTGTPQNTEAFF. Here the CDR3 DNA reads TGCAGTGCTAGAAGAACAGGGACTCCTCAGAACACTGAAGCTTTCTTT.

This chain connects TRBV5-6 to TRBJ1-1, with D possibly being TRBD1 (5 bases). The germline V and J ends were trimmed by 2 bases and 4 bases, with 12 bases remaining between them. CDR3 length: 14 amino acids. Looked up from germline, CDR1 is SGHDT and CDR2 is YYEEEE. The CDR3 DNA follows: TGTGCCAGCAGCTTTGGGGCGGCTTCCACTGAAGCTTTCTTT. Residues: CASSFGAASTEAFF.

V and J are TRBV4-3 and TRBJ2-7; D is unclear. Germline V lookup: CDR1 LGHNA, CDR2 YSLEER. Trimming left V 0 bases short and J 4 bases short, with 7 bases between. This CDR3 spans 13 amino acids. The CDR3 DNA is TGCGCCAGCAGCCAAGATCGGTTTTACGAGCAGTACTTC. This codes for CASSQDRFYEQYF.

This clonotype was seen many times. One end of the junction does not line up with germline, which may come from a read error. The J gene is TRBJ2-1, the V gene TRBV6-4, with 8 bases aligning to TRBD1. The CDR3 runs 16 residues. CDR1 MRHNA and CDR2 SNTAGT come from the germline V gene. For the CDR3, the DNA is TGTGCCAGCAGTGACTCCAGCCCAGGACAGGGTCCCGAATTGGTCTTC. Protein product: CASSDSSPGQGPELVF.

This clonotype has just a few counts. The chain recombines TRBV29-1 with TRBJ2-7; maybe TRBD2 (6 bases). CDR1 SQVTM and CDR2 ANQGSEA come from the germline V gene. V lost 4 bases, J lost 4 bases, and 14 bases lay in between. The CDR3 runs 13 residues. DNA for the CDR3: TGCAGCGTTGTGGGACTTCCAGGGTACGAGCAGTACTTC. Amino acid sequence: CSVVGLPGYEQYF.